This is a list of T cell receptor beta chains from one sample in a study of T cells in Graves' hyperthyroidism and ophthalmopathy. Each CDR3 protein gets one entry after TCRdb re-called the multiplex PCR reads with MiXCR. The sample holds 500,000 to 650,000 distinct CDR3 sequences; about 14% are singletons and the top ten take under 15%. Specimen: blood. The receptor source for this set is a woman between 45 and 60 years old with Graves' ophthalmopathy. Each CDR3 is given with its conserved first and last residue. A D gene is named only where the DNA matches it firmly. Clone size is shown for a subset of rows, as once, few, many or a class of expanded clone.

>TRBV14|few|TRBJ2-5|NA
TGTGCCAGCAGCCAAGATCAAGGGGGAGGGAGACAAGAGACCCAGTACTTC
CASSQDQGGGRQETQYF
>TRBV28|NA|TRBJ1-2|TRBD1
TGTGCCAGCAGTGTCCCCGGACAGGGGTACTATGGCTACACCTTC
CASSVPGQGYYGYTF
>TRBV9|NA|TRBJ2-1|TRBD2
TGTGCCAGCAGCGACACTAGCGGGAGGTGGAATGAGCAGTTCTTC
CASSDTSGRWNEQFF
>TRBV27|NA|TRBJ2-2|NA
TGTGCCAGCAGTTTAAATGGGGGAGGGAACACCGGGGAGCTGTTTTTT
CASSLNGGGNTGELFF
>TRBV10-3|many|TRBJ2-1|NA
TGTGCCATCAGTGCCGAGCGGGCCTCCTACAATGAGCAGTTCTTC
CAISAERASYNEQFF
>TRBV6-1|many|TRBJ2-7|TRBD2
TGTGCCAGCAGTGAGACTAGCGGGATCTTTTACGAGCAGTACTTC
CASSETSGIFYEQYF
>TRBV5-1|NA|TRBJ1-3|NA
TGCGCCAGCAGCTTTACAGGGACTGGAAACACCATATATTTT
CASSFTGTGNTIYF
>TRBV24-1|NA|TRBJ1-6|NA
TGTGCCAGCAGCCTTGCAGCTCCCTCCTATAATTCACCCCTCCACTTT
CASSLAAPSYNSPLHF
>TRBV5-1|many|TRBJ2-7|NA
TGCGCCAGCAGCTTCAACGAGGGGGATCCCTACGAGCAGTACTTC
CASSFNEGDPYEQYF
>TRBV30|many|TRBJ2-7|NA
TGTGCCTGGAGTCTTGCGGAAGTCTACGAGCAGTACTTC
CAWSLAEVYEQYF
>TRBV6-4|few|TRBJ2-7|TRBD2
TGTGCCAGCAGTGCGACTAGCGGGAGGCCACCGGGGGGCTACGAGCAGTACTTC
CASSATSGRPPGGYEQYF
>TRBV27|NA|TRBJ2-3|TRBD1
TGTGCCAGCAGGGACAGGGGGCGAGATACGCAGTATTTT
CASRDRGRDTQYF
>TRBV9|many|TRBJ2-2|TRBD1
TGTGCCAGCAGCATAACGACAGGGGGCCGGAACACCGGGGAGCTGTTTTTT
CASSITTGGRNTGELFF
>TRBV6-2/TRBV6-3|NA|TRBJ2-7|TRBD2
TGTGCCAGCGTCGAAACGCTAGCGGGAGGGGAAGAGCAGTACTTC
CASVETLAGGEEQYF
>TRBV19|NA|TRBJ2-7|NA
TGTGCCAGTAGTATGGTAGGGCCAATCTACGAGCAGTACTTC
CASSMVGPIYEQYF
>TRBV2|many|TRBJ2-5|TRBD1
TGTGCCAGCAATCCACAGGGGGCATCCGAGACCCAGTACTTC
CASNPQGASETQYF
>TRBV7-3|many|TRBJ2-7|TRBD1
TGTGCCAGCAGCTTAGGCCCGACAGGGGGCGTCCCCGAGCAGTACTTC
CASSLGPTGGVPEQYF
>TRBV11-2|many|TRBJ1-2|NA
TGTGCCAGCAGCTTAGTATCTTCAAGCGATGGCTACACCTTC
CASSLVSSSDGYTF
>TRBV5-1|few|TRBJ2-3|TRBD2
TGCGCCAGCAGCTTGTTGGGCGGGAGAGATACGCAGTATTTT
CASSLLGGRDTQYF